This T cell receptor beta chain emerged from a study of CDR3 diversity in severe acne. The CDR3 totals 12 residues. Germline assignment: CDR1 KGHDR and CDR2 SFDVKD. V lost 1 base and J 6 bases, leaving 6 bases between the germline ends. In TCRdb, the PCR reads were re-called with MiXCR into one record per CDR3 protein. The sample lists more than 80,000 distinct CDR3 sequences; about 49% were seen once. The chain has TRBV24-1 and TRBJ2-7; D tentatively fits TRBD1 or TRBD2 (5 bases each). This receptor was identified in a male donor with severe acne vulgaris. The sample comprised blood. The CDR3 reads CATSDFGTEQYF. The CDR3 nucleotides are TGTGCCACCAGTGATTTCGGGACCGAGCAGTACTTC.